This T cell receptor beta chain derives from a study of Graves' ophthalmopathy and Graves' hyperthyroidism. This clonotype has at least ten counts. Amplification of the TCR beta CDR3 regions used RNA transcripts (as template). Second-round multiplex PCR came after a first-round RT-PCR that employed HTBI primers. Each CDR3 protein is one row after TCRdb ran MiXCR on the multiplex PCR reads. Here the sample spans some 160,000 distinct CDR3 sequences, around 39% being singletons. CDR3 length: 14 residues. Trimming removed 1 base at V and 6 bases at J, with 13 bases between. Germline-derived CDR1 and CDR2 are SGHAT and FQNNGV.

The chain employs TRBV11-2 and TRBJ2-7; D is ambiguous. The sequenced material came from peripheral blood. This TCR derives from a man aged 30 to 39 with Graves' ophthalmopathy. CDR3 bases: TGTGCCAGCAGCTTAGGGCAGATGAGGTCCGAGCAGTACTTC. Protein sequence: CASSLGQMRSEQYF. Filled out from reference TRBV11-2 and TRBJ2-7, the complete variable domain reads EAGVAQSPRYKIIEKRQSVAFWCNPISGHATLYWYQQILGQGPKLLIQFQNNGVVDDSQLPKDRFSAERLKGVDSTLKIQPAKLEDSAVYLCASSLGQMRSEQYFGPGTRLTVT.